This TCR beta chain is from a study of cytotoxic CD8 clonotypes in ibrutinib-treated CLL. Here immunoSEQ multiplex PCR was the method, and the copy in TCRdb shows in-frame clones only, minus some. Of some 92,000 clones listed, around 77% are singletons. Germline loops: CDR1 SGHTA, CDR2 FQGTGA. There are 15 residues in the CDR3. V lost 2 bases and J 5 bases, leaving 16 bases between the germline ends. The sample in question was PBMCs, obtained after 24 months of ibrutinib treatment. The sequence derives from a human donor with chronic lymphocytic leukemia. The chain employs TRBV7-3 and TRBJ2-7; D uncertain. CDR3 coding DNA: TGTGCCAGCAGCTTAGATGCCAGGTCAGGAGACGAGCAGTACTTC. This gives the protein CASSLDARSGDEQYF. The full variable domain, completed using reference TRBV7-3 and TRBJ2-7, is GAGVSQTPSNKVTEKGKYVELRCDPISGHTALYWYRQSLGQGPEFLIYFQGTGAADDSGLPNDRFFAVRPEGSVSTLKIQRTERGDSAVYLCASSLDARSGDEQYFGPGTRLTVT.